Each of the 30 T cell receptor beta chains below was sequenced from the same sample in a study of T cells after yellow fever vaccination. TCRdb re-called the 5' RACE reads through MiXCR, storing one row per CDR3 protein. The sample has 150,000 or so distinct CDR3 sequences, almost 7% seen once. Sample: CD4+ T cells sorted from PBMCs, taken about 5 days after the first yellow fever vaccination. The receptor set was obtained from a man younger than 30 who received the YFV17D yellow fever vaccine.

This clonotype came up a few times. The chain combines TRBV11-1 with TRBJ1-3; TRBD1 matches 8 bases. In germline, CDR1 is SGHAT, CDR2 FQDESV (reference sequence). Losses at the gene ends were 5 bases for V and 0 bases for J; bases not matched to a gene: 6. CDR3 length equals 16 residues. The CDR3 region has the DNA TGTGCCAGCAGCCTGGACAGGGCCCGCTCTGGAAACACCATATATTTT. Translating gives CASSLDRARSGNTIYF.

The chain couples TRBV14 to TRBJ2-2; 8 nucleotides line up with TRBD1. Germline V CDR1 and CDR2: SGHDN, FVKESK. The CDR3 loop spans 16 amino acids. V lost 6 bases and J lost 4; bases outside the gene matches: 10. The CDR3 sequence is CASSQAGGSSTGELFF. For the CDR3, the DNA is TGTGCCAGCAGTCAGGCAGGGGGCAGTAGCACCGGGGAGCTGTTTTTT.

This clonotype was found a few times. The gene calls are TRBV24-1 and TRBJ2-5; D possibly corresponds to TRBD2 (5 bases). V was pared by 9 bases and J by 3 bases, with 19 bases between. Germline CDR1 reads KGHDR; CDR2 reads SFDVKD. This CDR3 spans 15 amino acids. The CDR3 loop reads CATEDSTDHKETQYF. Written as DNA, the CDR3 is TGTGCCACCGAGGACTCCACAGACCACAAAGAGACCCAGTACTTC.

This clonotype appeared many times. For the CDR3, the DNA is TGTGCCAGCAGTGAAAGGTCGGGACCACTCCCAGATACGCAGTATTTT. Its translation is CASSERSGPLPDTQYF. This chain connects TRBV2 to TRBJ2-3; either TRBD1 or TRBD2 may supply D (5 bases each). Germline V gives CDR1 SNHLY, CDR2 FYNNEI. This CDR3 contains 16 residues. With 2 bases removed from V and 4 bases from J, the gap between germline ends came to 16 bases.

This chain connects TRBV6-6 to TRBJ1-1, with a possible D match to TRBD1 (5 bases). CDR1 is MNHNY and CDR2 is SVGAGI in the germline V gene (reference sequence). The CDR3 runs 16 residues. V was trimmed by 0 bases and J by 4 bases, leaving 15 bases between them. DNA for the CDR3: TGTGCCAGCAGTTACTCGAATACGGGGAGGGGCACTGAAGCTTTCTTT. It yields the protein CASSYSNTGRGTEAFF.

V and J are TRBV7-2 and TRBJ1-1; no definite D call. CDR1 is SGHTA and CDR2 is FQGNSA in the germline V gene. Trimming stripped 5 bases from V and 1 base from J, with 14 bases between. The CDR3 consists of 15 residues. CDR3 residues: CASSPPRGRNTEAFF. CDR3 nucleotide sequence: TGTGCCAGCAGCCCCCCACGGGGAAGGAACACTGAAGCTTTCTTT.

In this sample, this clonotype turned up many times. The chain joins TRBV25-1 to TRBJ2-1; no clear D gene. The germline V gene has CDR1 MGHDK and CDR2 SYGVNS. V was shortened by 8 bases and J by 8 bases, with 19 bases between the two germline ends. The CDR3 loop spans 14 amino acids. The CDR3 is CASEQSPGTHEQFF. DNA for the CDR3: TGTGCCAGCGAGCAGAGCCCCGGAACCCATGAGCAGTTCTTC.

This clonotype was observed at least ten times. J is TRBJ1-6 and V is TRBV6-2 or TRBV6-3; D is possibly TRBD1 (5 bases). This CDR3 has 15 residues. Germline values: CDR1 MNHEY, CDR2 SVGEGT. Trimming pared 5 bases from V and 10 bases from J, leaving 18 bases between. The CDR3 DNA reads TGTGCCAGCAGTCCCAGTCCGGGACTATCATCACCCCTCCACTTT. It specifies CASSPSPGLSSPLHF.

This clonotype was seen more than once but under ten times. The genes are TRBV3-1 and TRBJ2-2; tentatively, D is TRBD1 (6 bases). This CDR3 comprises 18 residues. V lost 1 base and J 1 base, leaving 16 bases between the germline ends. The germline V gene encodes CDR1 LGHDT and CDR2 YNNKEL (reference sequence). CDR3 loop: CASSQGQVGYKNTGELFF. Here the CDR3 DNA reads TGTGCCAGCAGCCAAGGACAGGTTGGCTACAAGAACACCGGGGAGCTGTTTTTT.

This clonotype has a handful of counts. The DNA of the CDR3 is TGTGCCAGCAGCTTATTCGGGGGTTCTAGCACTGAAGCTTTCTTT. It specifies CASSLFGGSSTEAFF. The chain links TRBV7-9 to TRBJ1-1, with a possible D match to TRBD1 (5 bases). V lost 2 bases and J 4 bases, leaving 14 bases between the germline ends. Germline V gene data show CDR1 as SEHNR and CDR2 as FQNEAQ (reference sequence). This CDR3 has 15 residues.

This clonotype was picked up a small number of times. This chain connects TRBV27 to TRBJ2-5; perhaps TRBD1 as D (6 bases). Trimming stripped 6 bases from V and 6 bases from J, with 14 bases between. This CDR3 spans 13 amino acids. Per germline, CDR1 MNHEY and CDR2 SMNVEV (reference sequence). The CDR3 protein is CASSVGQGKTQYF. The CDR3 coding sequence is TGTGCCAGCAGCGTGGGGCAGGGGAAGACCCAGTACTTC.

This clonotype has only a few counts. This chain connects TRBV30 to TRBJ1-6; D gene unclear. The CDR3 consists of 14 residues. The germline V gene encodes CDR1 GTSNPN and CDR2 SVGIG (reference sequence). Trimming shortened V by 1 base and J by 7 bases, and 11 bases separated the two germline ends. The CDR3 loop reads CAWSADKKNSPLHF. CDR3 sequence (DNA): TGTGCCTGGAGTGCAGACAAAAAGAATTCACCCCTCCACTTT.

This clonotype was observed many times. The V gene is TRBV2, the J gene TRBJ2-1; 8 bases are shared with TRBD2. This CDR3 region has 15 residues. Germline trimming cut 2 bases from V and 9 bases from J; bases unmatched to any gene: 9. The V gene's germline CDR1 is SNHLY and CDR2 FYNNEI. The CDR3 region has the DNA TGTGCCAGCAGTGAAAGGGGACTAGTATTTGCTGAGCAGTTCTTC. It yields the protein CASSERGLVFAEQFF.

This clonotype was found many times. This sequence joins TRBV9 and TRBJ2-1; TRBD2 aligns across 10 bases. The CDR3 contains 16 residues. J lost 8 bases, V lost 0 bases, and 8 bases had no gene match. From germline, CDR1 is SGDLS and CDR2 YYNGEE. The CDR3 coding sequence is TGTGCCAGCAGCGTAGGTCCCAGCGGGGGGGGGTATGAGCAGTTCTTC. It yields the protein CASSVGPSGGGYEQFF.

Ten or more counts support this clonotype. The V and J genes are TRBV12-3 or TRBV12-4 and TRBJ1-5, with D maybe TRBD1 (6 bases). V lost 7 bases and J lost 10, with 20 bases in between. The CDR3 contains 14 residues. Here the CDR3 DNA reads TGTGCCAGCACCCCCCGGGGGCGTCGGGAACCCCAGCATTTT. It encodes CASTPRGRREPQHF.

The V call is TRBV12-5, the J call TRBJ1-1; TRBD1 is a possible D gene (6 bases). In germline, CDR1 is LGHNT, CDR2 FRNRAP. The V end lost 5 bases, the J end lost 2 bases, and 12 bases lay between the germline ends. The CDR3 spans 14 residues. The CDR3 reads CASGLRDKNTEAFF. The CDR3, as DNA: TGTGCTAGTGGTCTCCGGGACAAAAACACTGAAGCTTTCTTT.

The chain is built from TRBV6-2 or TRBV6-3 and TRBJ2-7, with TRBD1 as a possible D gene (6 bases). CDR1 MNHEY and CDR2 SVGEGT come from the germline V gene. V shed 7 bases and J shed 4 bases, with 17 bases lying between them. CDR3 size: 14 residues. The CDR3 DNA sequence: TGTGCCAGCACTCTCAGGGGCAGCTTATACGAGCAGTACGTC. It codes for CASTLRGSLYEQYV.

This clonotype was seen at least ten times. The chain employs TRBV3-1 and TRBJ1-2; no reliable D call. The germline gives CDR1 LGHDT, CDR2 YNNKEL (reference sequence). The CDR3 loop spans 13 amino acids. V lost 2 bases to trimming and J lost 6 bases, with 10 bases between them. The CDR3 protein is CASSQPQLNGYTF. The CDR3 nucleotides are TGTGCCAGCAGCCAACCACAGCTGAATGGCTACACCTTC.

This clonotype was seen many times. The rearrangement joins TRBV7-2 to TRBJ2-1; 8 bases line up with TRBD1. The V segment lost 0 bases and the J segment 4 bases; nucleotides outside the gene matches: 5. Germline V gives CDR1 SGHTA, CDR2 FQGNSA. This CDR3 region has 16 residues. The CDR3 sequence: CASSLAGTGTYNEQFF. CDR3 nucleotide sequence: TGTGCCAGCAGCTTAGCCGGGACAGGTACATACAATGAGCAGTTCTTC.

This clonotype was seen repeatedly, ten times or more. The J gene is TRBJ2-3, the V gene TRBV7-6; no definite D call. V lost 2 bases to trimming and J lost 3 bases, with 6 bases between them. Germline V gives CDR1 SGHVS, CDR2 FNYEAQ. The CDR3 loop spans 13 amino acids. CDR3 sequence reads: CASSLSWTDTQYF. CDR3 in DNA: TGTGCCAGCAGCTTATCTTGGACAGATACGCAGTATTTT.

This clonotype has only a few counts. The chain links TRBV5-1 to TRBJ1-3, with D perhaps TRBD1 (5 bases). Trimming took off 1 base at V and 6 bases at J, with 14 bases between the two ends. Germline CDR1 and CDR2: SGHRS and YFSETQ. This CDR3 is 15 amino acids long. The CDR3 region is CASSLRPTETNTIYF. The CDR3 region has the DNA TGCGCCAGCAGCTTGAGACCGACAGAAACAAACACCATATATTTT.

This clonotype was counted ten times or more. The chain joins TRBV20-1 to TRBJ2-5; D tentatively fits TRBD1 or TRBD2 (6 bases each). The germline V gene encodes CDR1 DFQATT and CDR2 SNEGSKA (reference sequence). The CDR3 sequence is 14 residues long. The V end was cut by 4 bases, the J end by 5 bases, with 17 bases between. Written as DNA, the CDR3 is TGCAGTGCTAACTTTGGGGGGCGCTACGAGACCCAGTACTTC. Protein sequence: CSANFGGRYETQYF.

This clonotype has a count of ten or more. This sequence joins TRBV7-2 and TRBJ2-1; 8 nucleotides match TRBD1. Germline CDR1 and CDR2: SGHTA and FQGNSA. Trimming removed 4 bases from V and 1 base from J; junction bases left unmatched: 9. This CDR3 has 17 amino acids. This chain's CDR3 is CASSSARQGMSYNEQFF. DNA of the CDR3: TGTGCCAGCAGCTCCGCAAGACAGGGGATGTCCTACAATGAGCAGTTCTTC.

This clonotype was recorded many times. J is TRBJ1-2 and V is TRBV10-3, with unresolved D. CDR3 length: 15 amino acids. The germline V and J ends were trimmed by 2 bases and 6 bases, with 16 bases remaining between them. Germline CDR1 and CDR2: ENHRY and SYGVKD. Written as DNA, the CDR3 is TGTGCCATCAGTGAGCCGGCCGGGGTGTCGGATGGCTACACCTTC. Translation gives CAISEPAGVSDGYTF.

This clonotype was observed many times. This chain joins TRBV12-3 or TRBV12-4 and TRBJ2-7; 10 bases are shared with TRBD1. This CDR3 region has 16 residues. The trim removed 6 bases at V and 9 bases at J, leaving 17 bases unmatched. The CDR3 DNA reads as TGTGCCAGCAGCCCACAGTTAGGGACAGGGGCCTCTGCGCAGTACTTC. Translation: CASSPQLGTGASAQYF.

This clonotype was counted a few times. The chain combines TRBV5-1 with TRBJ2-5, with 11 bases that match TRBD2. CDR1 and CDR2 (germline): SGHRS, YFSETQ. The CDR3 totals 18 residues. The trim removed 0 bases at V and 1 base at J, leaving 8 bases unmatched. CDR3 amino acids: CASSLAPSGTSGQETQYF. In DNA form, the CDR3 reads TGCGCCAGCAGCTTGGCCCCCTCCGGGACTAGCGGCCAAGAGACCCAGTACTTC.

This clonotype was seen more than once but under ten times. The rearrangement links TRBV4-2 to TRBJ2-5, with a tentative D call TRBD2 (5 bases). Trimming removed 1 base from V and 5 bases from J, with 14 bases in between. The CDR3 length is 15 residues. Germline CDR1 is LGHNA and CDR2 is YNFKEQ. The CDR3 sequence: CASSQGGITRETQYF. In nucleotides, the CDR3 is TGTGCCAGCAGCCAAGGAGGAATAACTAGGGAGACCCAGTACTTC.

This clonotype was counted only a few times. The chain couples TRBV29-1 to TRBJ2-5, with D hard to call. This CDR3 comprises 11 residues. Germline-derived CDR1 and CDR2 are SQVTM and ANQGSEA. CDR3 sequence: CGATPSQTQYF. In nucleotides, the CDR3 is TGCGGCGCTACTCCCAGCCAGACCCAGTACTTC.

In this sample, this clonotype turned up many times. This chain uses TRBV7-2 with TRBJ2-1, with TRBD1 matching over 7 bases. From germline, CDR1 is SGHTA and CDR2 FQGNSA. V trimming: 1 base; J trimming: 4 bases; junction bases outside the gene matches: 7. The CDR3 spans 16 residues. The CDR3 reads CASSLERGPWYNEQFF. In nucleotides, the CDR3 is TGTGCCAGCAGCTTAGAGAGGGGGCCTTGGTACAATGAGCAGTTCTTC.

This clonotype appeared many times. The chain joins TRBV5-1 to TRBJ1-1; D unresolved. Trimming left V 0 bases short and J 0 bases short, with 6 bases between. The length of the CDR3 is 14 residues. The germline CDR1 and CDR2 sequences are SGHRS and YFSETQ. The CDR3 nucleotides are TGCGCCAGCAGCTTGGGCGTTTTGAACACTGAAGCTTTCTTT. Its protein product is CASSLGVLNTEAFF. The whole variable domain, filled in from reference TRBV5-1 and TRBJ1-1, reads KAGVTQTPRYLIKTRGQQVTLSCSPISGHRSVSWYQQTPGQGLQFLFEYFSETQRNKGNFPGRFSGRQFSNSRSEMNVSTLELGDSALYLCASSLGVLNTEAFFGQGTRLTVV.